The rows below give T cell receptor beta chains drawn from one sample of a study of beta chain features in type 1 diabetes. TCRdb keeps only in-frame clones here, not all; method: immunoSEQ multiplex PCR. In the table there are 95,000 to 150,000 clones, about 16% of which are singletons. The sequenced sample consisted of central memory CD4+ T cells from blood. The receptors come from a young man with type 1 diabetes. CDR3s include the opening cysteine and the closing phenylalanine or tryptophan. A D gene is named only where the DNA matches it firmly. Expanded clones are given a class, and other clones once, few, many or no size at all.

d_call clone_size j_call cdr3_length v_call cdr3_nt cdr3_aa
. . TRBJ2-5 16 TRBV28 TGTGCCAGCGGAAGCTCCGGGTGGGGGTACCAAGAGACCCAGTACTTC CASGSSGWGYQETQYF
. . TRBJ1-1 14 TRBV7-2 TGTGCCAGCAGGTTACAGGGAGCTGCCGCTGAAGCTTTCTTT CASRLQGAAAEAFF
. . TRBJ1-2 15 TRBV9 TGTGCCAGCAGCCTTTTAGGGCACGGTAACTATGGCTACACCTTC CASSLLGHGNYGYTF
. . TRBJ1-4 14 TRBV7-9 TGTGCCAGCAGCTTCGGGACACAACGAGAAAAACTGTTTTTT CASSFGTQREKLFF
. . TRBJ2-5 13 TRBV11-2 TGTGCCAGCAGCTTAGCGTACCAAGAGACCCAGTACTTC CASSLAYQETQYF
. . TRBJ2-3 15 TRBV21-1 TGTGCCAGCAGCAAAGGGCAGTCCTTCACAGATACGCAGTATTTT CASSKGQSFTDTQYF
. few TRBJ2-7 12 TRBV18 TGTGCCAGCTCACCAGCAGGCTACGAGCAGTACTTC CASSPAGYEQYF
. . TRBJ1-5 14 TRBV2 TGTGCCAGCGCCTCTACAGATAGCAATCAGCCCCAGCATTTT CASASTDSNQPQHF
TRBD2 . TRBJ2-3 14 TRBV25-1 TGTGCCAGCTCCATAGCGGGGGGGCTAGATACGCAGTATTTT CASSIAGGLDTQYF
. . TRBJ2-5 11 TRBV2 TGTGCCAGCAGTACAATACAGACCCAGTACTTC CASSTIQTQYF
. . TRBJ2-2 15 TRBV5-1 TGCGCCAGCAGCCTGGGGACGTATATGGCCGGGGAGCTGTTTTTT CASSLGTYMAGELFF
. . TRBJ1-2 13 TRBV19 TGTGCCAGTAGTATCGCAGGACCCTATGGCTACACCTTC CASSIAGPYGYTF
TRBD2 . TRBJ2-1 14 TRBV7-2 TGTGCCAGCAGTCAGAATAGCGGGTCCTATGAGCAGTTCTTC CASSQNSGSYEQFF
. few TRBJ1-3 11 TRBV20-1 TGCAGTGCTCCCTGGAGAAACACCATATATTTT CSAPWRNTIYF
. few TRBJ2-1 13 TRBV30 TGTGCCTGGAGTAACTACCCTCCCAATGAGCAGTTCTTC CAWSNYPPNEQFF
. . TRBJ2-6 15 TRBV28 TGTGCCAGCGGATCCCCCAGGGGTAGGGCCAACGTCCTGACTTTC CASGSPRGRANVLTF
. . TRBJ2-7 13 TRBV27 TGTGCCAGCAGTTTCGACAGATCTTACGAGCAGTACTTC CASSFDRSYEQYF
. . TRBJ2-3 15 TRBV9 TGTGCCAGCAGCGTAGAAATAGGCGGGGCAGATACGCAGTATTTT CASSVEIGGADTQYF
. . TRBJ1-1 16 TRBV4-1 TGCGCCAGCAGCCCCGGGAGTTACAGAATGAACACTGAAGCTTTCTTT CASSPGSYRMNTEAFF
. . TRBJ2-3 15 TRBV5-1 TGCGCCAGCAGGGGCGGGGGACACAGCACAGATACGCAGTATTTT CASRGGGHSTDTQYF
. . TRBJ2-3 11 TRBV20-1 TGCAGTGCTCCAAGGGCAGATACGCAGTATTTT CSAPRADTQYF
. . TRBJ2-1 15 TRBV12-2 TGTGCAAGTCGCTCGGACTCACCCGCCGGGTATGAGCAGTTCTTC CASRSDSPAGYEQFF
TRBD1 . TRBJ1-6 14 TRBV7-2 TGTGCCAGCAGCACGAGACAGGGAAATTCACCCCTCCACTTT CASSTRQGNSPLHF
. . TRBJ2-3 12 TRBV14 TGTGCCAGCAGTCCCCGGACAGATACGCAGTATTTT CASSPRTDTQYF
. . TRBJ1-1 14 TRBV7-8 TGTGCCAGCACCGTAGAGACTATGAACACTGAAGCTTTCTTT CASTVETMNTEAFF
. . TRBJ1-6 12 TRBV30 TGTGCCTGGAGTTCATATAATTCACCCCTCCACTTT CAWSSYNSPLHF
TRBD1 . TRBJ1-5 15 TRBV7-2 TGTGCCAGCAGCGACTGGACAGGGCTGGGGCAGCCCCAGCATTTT CASSDWTGLGQPQHF
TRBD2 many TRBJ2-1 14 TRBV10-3 TGTGCCATCAGTGCTGATAGCGGGGTGAATGAGCAGTTCTTC CAISADSGVNEQFF
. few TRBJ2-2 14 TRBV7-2 TGTGCCAGCAGCTTAGCCTCCCCAGGCGGGGAGCTGTTTTTT CASSLASPGGELFF
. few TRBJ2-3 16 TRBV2 TGTGCCAGCAGCGCCTTGGGCGGGGAAGCCCCAGATACGCAGTATTTT CASSALGGEAPDTQYF
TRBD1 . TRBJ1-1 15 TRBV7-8 TGTGCCAGCAGCCCCCTACAGGGGATGAACACTGAAGCTTTCTTT CASSPLQGMNTEAFF
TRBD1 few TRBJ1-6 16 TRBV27 TGTGCCAGCAGTTTTTATGCGGGACAGGGGGCTTCACCCCTCCACTTT CASSFYAGQGASPLHF
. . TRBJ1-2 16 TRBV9 TGTGCCAGCAGCGCAGGACAGACCTCCGTTAACTATGGCTACACCTTC CASSAGQTSVNYGYTF
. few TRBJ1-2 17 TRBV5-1 TGCGCCAGCAGCTTGGTAGGTGGAGGAAGGGACCTGGATGGCTACACCTTC CASSLVGGGRDLDGYTF
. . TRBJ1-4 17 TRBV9 TGTGCCAGCAGCGCCCTTACGGACAGTAATATCAATGAAAAACTGTTTTTT CASSALTDSNINEKLFF
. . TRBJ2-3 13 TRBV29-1 TGCAGCGTAGGAGAGCCAGTCGCAGATACGCAGTATTTT CSVGEPVADTQYF
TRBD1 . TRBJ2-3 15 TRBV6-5 TGTGCCAGCAGTTACTCCGGGACAGGGGCCGATACGCAGTATTTT CASSYSGTGADTQYF
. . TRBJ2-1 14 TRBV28 TGTGCCAGCAGTTTAGGGGGCCTGGGGAATGAGCAGTTCTTC CASSLGGLGNEQFF